This T cell receptor (beta chain) was identified in a study of CD8+ T cells in alopecia areata (dated by TCRdb to 2017 to 2018). About the full investigation: Skin from C3H/HeJ donors with spontaneous alopecia (roughly 6-13 months old) was grafted onto female C3H/HeJ recipients that were roughly 7-11 weeks old. High-throughput TCRbeta sequencing was used to examine T cell clonal expansion in alopecia areata in both the C3H/HeJ mouse model and human patients. Human TCRbeta sequencing covered scalp tissue and sorted CD4+ and CD8+ peripheral blood T cells from patchy and totalis/universalis alopecia areata patients and healthy controls. RNA was extracted with the PAXgene miRNA kit for fixed scalp, the miRNeasy kit for PBMCs, and the RNeasy kit for mouse skin. immunoSEQ multiplex PCR using 35 Vbeta forward primers and 13 Jbeta reverse primers was used to amplify TCRbeta CDR3 regions. Scalp clonality was compared among normal scalp (n=4), patchy alopecia areata scalp (n=8), and alopecia totalis/universalis scalp (n=8).

Library generation was performed with the immunoSEQ multiplex PCR assay. RNA was extracted from all samples and reverse transcribed into cDNA, which served as template for TCR sequencing. First-strand cDNA was synthesized with SuperScript III using a 2:1 mix of oligo-dT and random hexamers. Amplification bias was assessed with a synthetic immune receptor repertoire, and residual bias was removed computationally. Libraries were sequenced on Illumina HiSeq with 60 bp reads covering the CDR3, read from J toward V. Turning to the authors' computational methods: Raw reads were preprocessed to remove errors, and CDR3 was defined according to IMGT conventions as the region from the conserved cysteine to phenylalanine. To get clonality, Shannon entropy was normalized by log2 of the number of productive unique TCRs and the result was subtracted from 1. Scalp TCRbeta sequences were cross-referenced with sorted blood CD4 and CD8 repertoires so that the CD4 or CD8 identity of scalp clones could be inferred. TCRdb limited this immuneACCESS table to in-frame rearrangements with V and J called. A share of clones is missing; checked studies link under half to unresolved V genes, and the rest is unexplained. For V, J and clone size, that table is used; D and trimming come from the DNA. For this sample, 250,000 or so clones are listed, none of them singletons. The ten largest clones capture approximately 1.2% of the sample.

Pooled mouse cutaneous lymph node cells were stained for CD4, CD8alpha, NKG2D, NKG2ACE and other markers and were then sorted on a BD Influx. The V end loses 5 bases and the J end loses 0 bases, and a stretch of 7 bases separates them. The CDR3 goes from the cysteine to the phenylalanine over 13 residues. Of the CDR3's DNA, 27 bases were read; they are in frame from base 1. For CDR1 and CDR2, the germline V gene (reference sequence) lists LGHDT and YNNKQL. Details on this clone: Its antigen remains unidentified. Since the receptor is from a mouse, mouse gene names and germline sequences apply. Read sequence stops 4 residues before the CDR3 end, and the germline J gene provides the missing end. Other DNA sequences within the sample encode an identical CDR3.

The paper's findings and limits, for the study overall: Compared with normal scalp, lesional scalp had higher clonality and more expanded CD8+ clones, particularly in alopecia totalis/universalis, a pattern that suggests antigenic drive. Shared TCR sequences between patients were less evident than in mice, which may be partly attributable to HLA diversity in the patient population. Scalp TCR repertoire analysis is complicated because resident alphabeta T cells in normal human skin are also sequenced, whereas mouse skin is dominated by gammadelta T cells.

The TCR originated in a C3H/HeJ mouse with alopecia areata. The MHC haplotype that this mouse strain carries is H2-k. The source material was CD4+ T cells sorted from a lymph node. The rearranged segments are TRBV4 and TRBJ1-2; too little of a D gene remains to name it. The sequenced part of the CDR3 DNA is TGTGCCAGCAGCCCCCAAGCAAACTCC. It is translated as CASSPQANS. From start to end, the CDR3 is CASSPQANSDYTF.